These 26 T cell receptor beta chains came from one sample sequenced in a study of tumor-infiltrating lymphocytes in localized non-small cell lung cancer. The protocol was immunoSEQ multiplex PCR, while the TCRdb copy is restricted to in-frame clones and leaves out a portion. The sample carries over 10,000 clones, roughly 82% recorded once. Sequenced input: uninvolved lung tissue not adjacent to the tumor. These receptors all stem from a human donor with non-small cell lung cancer.

The chain carries TRBV18 and TRBJ1-1; D gene uncertain. Germline assignment: CDR1 KGHSH and CDR2 LQKENI. The CDR3 runs to 13 residues. Deletions cut 4 bases from V and 0 bases from J, with 6 bases between. The CDR3: CASSQDMNTEAFF. CDR3 DNA sequence: TGTGCCAGCTCACAAGACATGAACACTGAAGCTTTCTTT.

Of note for this clone: Different DNA sequences within this sample yield the same CDR3. CDR3 bases: TGCGCCAGCAGCTTTCGGGACAGGGATGGCTACACCTTC. Translation: CASSFRDRDGYTF. The rearrangement links TRBV5-1 to TRBJ1-2; 9 bases align to TRBD1. Germline assignment: CDR1 SGHRS and CDR2 YFSETQ. The junction had 2 bases not matched to a gene; V was cut back by 2 bases and J by 6 bases. This CDR3 spans 13 amino acids.

This clone appeared a single time. The chain joins TRBV5-8 to TRBJ2-5; 9 nucleotides agree with TRBD2. The CDR3 runs to 15 residues. The germline V gene encodes CDR1 SGHTS and CDR2 YDEGEE. The trim removed 2 bases at V and 5 bases at J, leaving 7 bases unmatched. CDR3 sequence: CASSLRRGGLETQYF. In DNA, the CDR3 is TGTGCCAGCAGCTTACGGCGGGGGGGCTTGGAGACCCAGTACTTC. Complete variable domain (other parts from reference TRBV5-8 and TRBJ2-5): EAGVTQSPTHLIKTRGQQATLRCSPISGHTSVYWYQQALGLGLQFLLWYDEGEERNRGNFPPRFSGRQFPNYSSELNVNALELEDSALYLCASSLRRGGLETQYFGPGTRLLVL.

The chain has TRBV15 and TRBJ1-2, with a possible D match to TRBD1 (5 bases). This CDR3 has 15 amino acids. Looked up from germline, CDR1 is LNHNV and CDR2 is YYDKDF (reference sequence). V was shortened by 5 bases and J by 4 bases, with 17 bases between the two germline ends. The CDR3 bases are TGTGCCACCAGCCCACGCAGGGAAGAGCGCTATGGCTACACCTTC. Amino acid sequence: CATSPRREERYGYTF.

This chain links TRBV19 with TRBJ2-6, with 8 positions matching TRBD1. The CDR3 contains 16 residues. Trimming took 7 bases from V and 4 from J; bases not matched to a gene: 9. Germline CDR1 LNHDA, CDR2 SQIVND (reference sequence). The CDR3 loop is CASTEQGAGGANVLTF. The DNA for the CDR3 is TGTGCCAGTACCGAGCAGGGGGCGGGGGGGGCCAACGTCCTGACTTTC.

This chain uses TRBV5-1 with TRBJ1-3, with D perhaps matching TRBD1 (5 bases). Germline lookup yields CDR1 SGHRS and CDR2 YFSETQ. The CDR3 extends over 13 amino acids. V lost 7 bases and J lost 6, with 14 bases in between. The CDR3 bases are TGCGCCAGCGCTAGGGGCGAAGAAAACACCATATATTTT. Translated, it gives CASARGEENTIYF.

This chain uses TRBV29-1 with TRBJ2-7, with D tentatively TRBD2 (5 bases). Trimming shortened V by 6 bases and J by 7 bases, and 16 bases separated the two germline ends. CDR1 and CDR2 from the germline V gene are SQVTM and ANQGSEA. This CDR3 has 12 amino acids. CDR3 sequence reads: CSVEGSLGEQYF. The CDR3 DNA follows: TGCAGCGTAGAGGGCAGCCTCGGAGAGCAGTACTTC.

The chain carries TRBV4-1 and TRBJ1-3; D possibly corresponds to TRBD1 (5 bases). The V gene's germline CDR1 is MGHRA and CDR2 YSYEKL. V gave up 4 bases and J gave up 8 bases, with 18 bases separating them. This CDR3 contains 15 residues. CDR3 protein: CASSPEPGRGDTIYF. The CDR3 DNA follows: TGCGCCAGCAGCCCTGAGCCAGGGAGAGGGGACACCATATATTTT.

The V call is TRBV9, the J call TRBJ2-5; D is tentatively TRBD1 or TRBD2 (5 bases each). Germline assignment: CDR1 SGDLS and CDR2 YYNGEE. This CDR3 comprises 14 residues. V was clipped by 3 bases and J by 3 bases, with 12 bases between them. CDR3 nucleotides: TGTGCCAGCAGCGAGAGGGACCTAAAAGAGACCCAGTACTTC. Translating it yields CASSERDLKETQYF.

The gene calls are TRBV7-2 and TRBJ2-2, with 10 bases lining up with TRBD2. Per germline, CDR1 SGHTA and CDR2 FQGNSA. This CDR3 has 15 amino acids. J lost 10 bases, V lost 4 bases, and 9 bases had no gene match. The CDR3 DNA sequence: TGTGCCAGCAGCTCCGGACTAGCGGCTGGGGAGGAGCTGTTTTTT. Protein product: CASSSGLAAGEELFF.

This rearrangement joins TRBV6-1 to TRBJ2-2, with TRBD2 as a possible D gene (6 bases). Germline V gives CDR1 MNHNS, CDR2 SASEGT. This CDR3 contains 15 residues. The V end was cut by 10 bases, the J end by 1 base, with 16 bases between. CDR3 sequence (DNA): TGTGCCATTCTGCCGCGGCGGGGGAACACCGGGGAGCTGTTTTTT. Translated, it gives CAILPRRGNTGELFF.

This chain links TRBV19 with TRBJ1-5, with a tentative D call TRBD1 (6 bases). With 6 bases removed from V and 5 bases from J, the gap between germline ends came to 17 bases. Germline assignment: CDR1 LNHDA and CDR2 SQIVND (reference sequence). The CDR3 runs 15 residues. In nucleotides, the CDR3 is TGTGCCAGTAGCCCCACCGGGACAATTGATCAGCCCCAGCATTTT. Amino acids: CASSPTGTIDQPQHF.

The genes are TRBV5-1 and TRBJ2-1, with TRBD2 matching 9 bases. CDR3 length equals 15 residues. Germline lookup yields CDR1 SGHRS and CDR2 YFSETQ. J gave up 4 bases and V 5 bases, and 7 bases lay outside the gene matches. In nucleotides, the CDR3 is TGCGCCAGCAGTCGAGCAGCGGGGGGATACAATGAGCAGTTCTTC. The encoded protein is CASSRAAGGYNEQFF.

This sequence joins TRBV25-1 and TRBJ1-5; a possible D gene is TRBD1 (5 bases). This CDR3 comprises 14 residues. Germline loops: CDR1 MGHDK, CDR2 SYGVNS. V was shortened by 6 bases and J by 5 bases, with 14 bases between the two germline ends. The CDR3 region has the DNA TGTGCCAGCAGGCAGCAGGGTGTTGATCAGCCCCAGCATTTT. Protein sequence: CASRQQGVDQPQHF.

The V call is TRBV25-1, the J call TRBJ1-5; D call uncertain. Germline CDR1 is MGHDK and CDR2 is SYGVNS. The CDR3 totals 13 residues. V gave up 8 bases and J gave up 4 bases, with 12 bases separating them. The CDR3, as DNA: TGTGCCAGCGGGTCGGAGCCTAATCAGCCCCAGCATTTT. The encoded protein is CASGSEPNQPQHF.

The chain couples TRBV10-2 to TRBJ2-4; 14 nucleotides agree with TRBD2. The CDR3 is 15 residues long. Per the germline V gene, CDR1 is WSHSY and CDR2 is SAAADI. Trimming took 6 bases from V and 5 from J; bases not matched to a gene: 3. DNA for the CDR3: TGCGCCAGCAGAGGGACTAGCGGGGGACAAAACATTCAGTACTTC. As protein: CASRGTSGGQNIQYF.

The sample holds one count of this clone. This chain links TRBV11-2 with TRBJ2-5, with TRBD1 as a possible D gene (6 bases). Germline V gene lookup returns CDR1 SGHAT and CDR2 FQNNGV. The CDR3 sequence is 16 residues long. The germline V and J ends were trimmed by 2 bases and 5 bases, with 18 bases remaining between them. The CDR3 reads CASSLSSPSQGETQYF. DNA of the CDR3: TGTGCCAGCAGCTTATCGTCTCCTAGCCAGGGGGAGACCCAGTACTTC.

This clone was recorded once. The rearrangement links TRBV13 to TRBJ2-7, with 11 bases matching TRBD1. CDR3 length: 15 amino acids. Germline CDR1 is PRHDT and CDR2 is FYEKMQ (reference sequence). The J segment lost 2 bases and the V segment lost 4 bases, leaving 4 bases of the junction unmatched. Here the CDR3 reads CASSSQGQGAYEQYF. For the CDR3, the DNA is TGTGCCAGCAGCTCACAGGGACAGGGGGCCTACGAGCAGTACTTC.

This clone was recorded once. This chain links TRBV19 with TRBJ2-3; D gene ambiguous. With 3 bases removed from V and 0 bases from J, the gap between germline ends came to 4 bases. The CDR3 runs to 13 residues. Germline CDR1 LNHDA, CDR2 SQIVND (reference sequence). The chain's CDR3 is CASSMFSTDTQYF. For the CDR3, the DNA is TGTGCCAGTAGTATGTTCAGCACAGATACGCAGTATTTT.

This clone was counted a few times. The chain joins TRBV7-2 to TRBJ2-1; TRBD1 agrees at 10 bases. There are 12 residues in the CDR3. The germline V gene has CDR1 SGHTA and CDR2 FQGNSA. V lost 5 bases to trimming and J lost 15 bases; unmatched junction nucleotides: 7. CDR3 sequence (DNA): TGTGCCAGCAGCCTCCGACAGGGGGCGATGTTCTTC. Translating it yields CASSLRQGAMFF.

The sample holds a few counts of this clone. The chain has TRBV7-2 and TRBJ2-1; D might be TRBD1 or TRBD2, each matching 7 bases. The CDR3 runs 14 residues. With 7 bases removed from V and 5 bases from J, the gap between germline ends came to 15 bases. The germline gives CDR1 SGHTA, CDR2 FQGNSA. DNA of the CDR3: TGTGCCAGCACCAGGGGGGGGGCGGACAATGAGCAGTTCTTC. Its protein is CASTRGGADNEQFF.

This clone was seen once. V usage is TRBV5-1 and J usage is TRBJ2-5, with D perhaps matching TRBD1 (6 bases). Germline loops: CDR1 SGHRS, CDR2 YFSETQ. The CDR3 sequence is 14 residues long. Deletions cut 4 bases from V and 1 base from J, with 11 bases between. Written as DNA, the CDR3 is TGCGCCAGCAGCCCAGGACAGTCCCAAGAGACCCAGTACTTC. Translation: CASSPGQSQETQYF. Filled out from reference TRBV5-1 and TRBJ2-5, the complete variable domain reads KAGVTQTPRYLIKTRGQQVTLSCSPISGHRSVSWYQQTPGQGLQFLFEYFSETQRNKGNFPGRFSGRQFSNSRSEMNVSTLELGDSALYLCASSPGQSQETQYFGPGTRLLVL.

The chain couples TRBV19 to TRBJ1-1, with D tentatively TRBD1 (5 bases). The CDR3 runs 14 residues. The V end lost 7 bases, the J end lost 1 base, and 13 bases lay between the germline ends. Per germline, CDR1 LNHDA and CDR2 SQIVND (reference sequence). The CDR3, as DNA: TGTGCCAGTAATTCTCAGGGCGGGAACACTGAAGCTTTCTTT. Translation: CASNSQGGNTEAFF.

J is TRBJ1-3 and V is TRBV19, with unresolved D. The CDR3 loop spans 12 amino acids. Trimming took 5 bases from V and 2 from J, leaving 4 bases between them. Germline V gene lookup returns CDR1 LNHDA and CDR2 SQIVND (reference sequence). In DNA, the CDR3 is TGTGCCAGTAGTTCTGCTGGAAACACCATATATTTT. Translating gives CASSSAGNTIYF.

This chain links TRBV6-4 with TRBJ2-2; no firm D call. This CDR3 region has 14 residues. Germline lookup yields CDR1 MRHNA and CDR2 SNTAGT. V was trimmed by 6 bases and J by 3 bases, leaving 11 bases between them. In DNA, the CDR3 is TGTGCCAGCAGCCCCGGGCCTCACACCGGGGAGCTGTTTTTT. Protein sequence: CASSPGPHTGELFF.

The chain combines TRBV4-3 with TRBJ1-1, with D uncertain. Trimming left V 2 bases short and J 0 bases short, with 10 bases between. The germline V gene encodes CDR1 LGHNA and CDR2 YSLEER. The CDR3 consists of 15 residues. The CDR3 loop is CASSQSSLVNTEAFF. For the CDR3, the DNA is TGCGCCAGCAGCCAATCATCTCTGGTGAACACTGAAGCTTTCTTT.